Shown below are 24 T cell receptor beta chains from a single sample sequenced in a study of T cell responses to AZD1222 COVID-19 vaccine (dated by TCRdb to 2020 to 2022). Library prep was done by the immunoSEQ multiplex PCR assay. The immuneACCESS repertoire file appears here via TCRdb, limited to in-frame rearrangements. These files lack a portion of the clones; in checked studies, under half of the deficit traces to unresolved V genes, and the cause of the others is not known. Present in this sample are roughly 180,000 clones, approximately 91% of which were seen just once. The ten largest clonotypes hold more than 1.5% of the sample. Interpreted using the paper, the time point label stands for: about 28 days (+/-7) after the second vaccine dose. The sequences come from peripheral blood, collected 28 days after the second AZD1222 dose. The receptors were sampled from an adult who received the AZD1222 COVID-19 vaccine.

As to this clone: Additional DNA sequences in this sample encode the identical CDR3. V gene TRBV7-9 combines with J gene TRBJ2-4, with 8 bases fitting TRBD1. Germline loops: CDR1 SEHNR, CDR2 FQNEAQ (reference sequence). The length of the CDR3 is 16 residues. The ends lost 4 bases at V and 0 bases at J; junction bases unmatched: 5. CDR3 sequence (DNA): TGTGCCAGCAGCTCGACAGGGGCTTTAGCCAAAAACATTCAGTACTTC. This translates into CASSSTGALAKNIQYF.

The chain combines TRBV11-2 with TRBJ1-1; D uncertain. The germline V and J ends were trimmed by 2 bases and 1 base, with 14 bases remaining between them. The germline V gene has CDR1 SGHAT and CDR2 FQNNGV. The CDR3 runs 16 residues. The CDR3, as DNA: TGTGCCAGCAGCTTAAGGACGGCTATTGGGAACACTGAAGCTTTCTTT. The encoded protein is CASSLRTAIGNTEAFF.

The V gene is TRBV7-6, the J gene TRBJ2-1, with TRBD2 matching over 11 bases. Germline trimming cut 1 base from V and 7 bases from J; bases unmatched to any gene: 6. The CDR3 covers 16 residues. From germline, CDR1 is SGHVS and CDR2 FNYEAQ. The DNA for the CDR3 is TGTGCCAGCAGCTTAGTAACTAGCGGGAGTAGGAATGAGCAGTTCTTC. Its translation: CASSLVTSGSRNEQFF.

V is TRBV14 and J is TRBJ2-6; 12 bases map to TRBD2. CDR1 and CDR2 from the germline V gene are SGHDN and FVKESK. The CDR3 consists of 19 residues. Trimming took 4 bases from V and 4 from J; bases not matched to a gene: 11. CDR3 amino acids: CASSRLWSSGRAGANVLTF. The CDR3 nucleotides read TGTGCCAGCAGCCGTCTTTGGTCTAGCGGGAGGGCCGGGGCCAACGTCCTGACTTTC.

J is TRBJ2-2 and V is TRBV7-3; no clear D gene. Trimming left V 5 bases short and J 0 bases short, with 7 bases between. The germline V gene encodes CDR1 SGHTA and CDR2 FQGTGA. This CDR3 spans 14 amino acids. CDR3: CASSPVANTGELFF. CDR3 DNA: TGTGCCAGCAGCCCTGTTGCGAACACCGGGGAGCTGTTTTTT.

The chain carries TRBV18 and TRBJ1-1; 9 bases map to TRBD1. The CDR3 has 15 amino acids. CDR1 is KGHSH and CDR2 is LQKENI in the germline V gene. The ends lost 3 bases at V and 2 bases at J; junction bases unmatched: 4. Here the CDR3 reads CASSPPTGGNTEAFF. The CDR3 DNA sequence: TGTGCCAGCTCACCCCCGACAGGGGGAAACACTGAAGCTTTCTTT.

This clone occurred once. The genes are TRBV5-1 and TRBJ2-2; 12 bases align to TRBD2. V lost 3 bases to trimming and J lost 4 bases; unmatched junction nucleotides: 1. In germline, CDR1 is SGHRS, CDR2 YFSETQ. The CDR3 is 15 amino acids. This chain's CDR3 is CASSWTSGATGELFF. As DNA, the CDR3 is TGCGCCAGCAGCTGGACTAGCGGGGCCACCGGGGAGCTGTTTTTT. The whole variable domain, remainder taken from reference TRBV5-1 and TRBJ2-2, is KAGVTQTPRYLIKTRGQQVTLSCSPISGHRSVSWYQQTPGQGLQFLFEYFSETQRNKGNFPGRFSGRQFSNSRSEMNVSTLELGDSALYLCASSWTSGATGELFFGEGSRLTVL.

The chain couples TRBV5-1 to TRBJ2-5; a weak D match, TRBD2 (6 bases). V was pared by 4 bases and J by 1 base, with 11 bases between. The CDR3 covers 14 residues. Germline V gives CDR1 SGHRS, CDR2 YFSETQ. This CDR3 reads CASSELATQETQYF. The DNA for the CDR3 is TGCGCCAGCAGCGAGCTAGCGACCCAAGAGACCCAGTACTTC.

This rearrangement joins TRBV6-6 to TRBJ1-5; D may be TRBD1 (6 bases). Trimming shortened V by 10 bases and J by 6 bases, and 13 bases separated the two germline ends. There are 12 residues in the CDR3. Germline-derived CDR1 and CDR2 are MNHNY and SVGAGI (reference sequence). The CDR3 DNA follows: TGTGCCACTTCGACAGGACTTCAGCCCCAGCATTTT. It yields the protein CATSTGLQPQHF.

The chain recombines TRBV6-5 with TRBJ2-1, with 9 bases matching TRBD2. The CDR3 loop spans 16 amino acids. CDR1 and CDR2 (germline): MNHEY, SVGAGI. J lost 6 bases, V lost 2 bases, and 8 bases had no gene match. CDR3 in amino acids: CASSYARLAVANEQFF. CDR3 nucleotides: TGTGCCAGCAGTTACGCAAGACTAGCGGTGGCCAATGAGCAGTTCTTC.

V usage is TRBV19 and J usage is TRBJ1-4; D is unresolved. Germline CDR1 reads LNHDA; CDR2 reads SQIVND (reference sequence). This CDR3 contains 18 residues. V lost 4 bases and J lost 0, with 18 bases in between. In DNA, the CDR3 is TGTGCCAGTAGTAGATGGGGTGAACTAACCCCAACTAATGAAAAACTGTTTTTT. This codes for CASSRWGELTPTNEKLFF.

For the CDR3, the DNA is TGTGCCAGTAGTATAGTCTGGACTGCCCTTAACTATGGCTACACCTTC. Translating gives CASSIVWTALNYGYTF. The genes are TRBV19 and TRBJ1-2; D remains unclear. The CDR3 length is 16 residues. The germline gives CDR1 LNHDA, CDR2 SQIVND (reference sequence). Trimming took off 1 base at V and 1 base at J, with 13 bases between the two ends. Combining the CDR3 with reference TRBV19 and TRBJ1-2 gives the whole variable domain DGGITQSPKYLFRKEGQNVTLSCEQNLNHDAMYWYRQDPGQGLRLIYYSQIVNDFQKGDIAEGYSVSREKKESFPLTVTSAQKNPTAFYLCASSIVWTALNYGYTFGSGTRLTVV.

The rearrangement uses TRBV5-1 and TRBJ2-3, with D possibly TRBD2 on 5 matching bases. CDR1 SGHRS and CDR2 YFSETQ come from the germline V gene. CDR3 length: 14 amino acids. Trimming shortened V by 5 bases and J by 1 base, and 11 bases separated the two germline ends. The DNA for the CDR3 is TGCGCCAGCAGTTGGGGTAGCGGCACAGATACGCAGTATTTT. This codes for CASSWGSGTDTQYF. Based on the CDR3 plus reference TRBV5-1 and TRBJ2-3, the full variable domain is KAGVTQTPRYLIKTRGQQVTLSCSPISGHRSVSWYQQTPGQGLQFLFEYFSETQRNKGNFPGRFSGRQFSNSRSEMNVSTLELGDSALYLCASSWGSGTDTQYFGPGTRLTVL.

The chain joins TRBV18 to TRBJ2-2, with D possibly being TRBD2 (6 bases). This CDR3 has 15 residues. Germline loops: CDR1 KGHSH, CDR2 LQKENI. V was cut by 6 bases and J by 0 bases, with 11 bases left in between. The CDR3 DNA reads as TGTGCCAGCTCCTTCGGGACTTCGAACACCGGGGAGCTGTTTTTT. Its protein is CASSFGTSNTGELFF.

V is TRBV6-5 and J is TRBJ1-4, with D perhaps TRBD1 (6 bases). The germline gives CDR1 MNHEY, CDR2 SVGAGI. The CDR3 extends over 15 amino acids. Trimming pared 7 bases from V and 0 bases from J, leaving 12 bases between. The CDR3 loop reads CASTYRESTNEKLFF. Written as DNA, the CDR3 is TGTGCCAGCACCTACAGGGAGTCAACTAATGAAAAACTGTTTTTT.

V gene TRBV10-3 combines with J gene TRBJ2-5, with D hard to call. The CDR3 loop spans 15 amino acids. The V end was cut by 3 bases, the J end by 3 bases, with 14 bases between. The germline CDR1 and CDR2 sequences are ENHRY and SYGVKD. The DNA for the CDR3 is TGTGCCATCAGTGACCCTGAGAACCTAAAAGAGACCCAGTACTTC. Translated: CAISDPENLKETQYF.

CDR3 residues: CASTTTSGSPYEQYF. The CDR3 bases are TGTGCCAGCACTACAACTAGCGGGAGCCCCTACGAGCAGTACTTC. The chain carries TRBV6-5 and TRBJ2-7; 11 positions match TRBD2. The CDR3 contains 15 residues. Germline-derived CDR1 and CDR2 are MNHEY and SVGAGI. J lost 2 bases, V lost 7 bases, and 7 bases had no gene match.

This chain joins TRBV7-9 and TRBJ2-3; D unclear. V gave up 4 bases and J gave up 6 bases, with 11 bases separating them. Germline assignment: CDR1 SEHNR and CDR2 FQNEAQ (reference sequence). This CDR3 is 13 amino acids long. The CDR3 sequence: CASSSLGLDTQYF. The CDR3 DNA sequence: TGTGCCAGCAGCTCGCTGGGATTGGATACGCAGTATTTT.

The V gene is TRBV6-6, the J gene TRBJ2-5, with 7 bases that match TRBD2. Germline trimming cut 0 bases from V and 3 bases from J; bases unmatched to any gene: 1. The CDR3 covers 14 residues. Germline loops: CDR1 MNHNY, CDR2 SVGAGI (reference sequence). For the CDR3, the DNA is TGTGCCAGCAGTTACTCGGCGGGGGAAGAGACCCAGTACTTC. This codes for CASSYSAGEETQYF.

The genes are TRBV19 and TRBJ1-1, with a tentative D call TRBD1 (6 bases). The CDR3 loop spans 15 amino acids. Germline-derived CDR1 and CDR2 are LNHDA and SQIVND (reference sequence). V lost 4 bases, J lost 6 bases, and 18 bases lay in between. CDR3 DNA: TGTGCCAGTAGTACCCCAGGGGCGGCCGGTTCTGAAGCTTTCTTT. This codes for CASSTPGAAGSEAFF.

The rearrangement links TRBV28 to TRBJ2-7; D remains unclear. This CDR3 spans 13 amino acids. In germline, CDR1 is MDHEN, CDR2 SYDVKM. V lost 2 bases and J 0 bases, leaving 5 bases between the germline ends. The CDR3 reads CASSLALSYEQYF. In nucleotides, the CDR3 is TGTGCCAGCAGTTTAGCACTCTCCTACGAGCAGTACTTC.

The V call is TRBV4-1, the J call TRBJ2-3; D is unclear. This CDR3 spans 15 amino acids. Deletions cut 0 bases from V and 5 bases from J, with 12 bases between. Germline V gene data show CDR1 as MGHRA and CDR2 as YSYEKL. The CDR3 nucleotides are TGCGCCAGCAGCCAAGATGGCGCCGCCAGAGATACGCAGTATTTT. This translates into CASSQDGAARDTQYF.

The chain carries TRBV19 and TRBJ1-4, with 7 nucleotides matching TRBD1. The CDR3 has 15 residues. Trimming removed 5 bases from V and 8 bases from J; junction bases left unmatched: 11. Per germline, CDR1 LNHDA and CDR2 SQIVND (reference sequence). CDR3 DNA sequence: TGTGCCAGTAGTGAACACAGGGGATCTTTCGAAAAACTGTTTTTT. Translating gives CASSEHRGSFEKLFF.

This chain joins TRBV21-1 and TRBJ1-2. TRBV21-1 counts as a pseudogene. The CDR3 contains 18 residues. CDR3 region: CASSKVDGGTASNYGYTF. The CDR3 DNA reads TGTGCCAGCAGCAAAGTCGACGGCGGAACGGCCTCTAACTATGGCTACACCTTC.